Shown below are 17 T cell receptor beta chains from a single sample sequenced in a study of cytotoxic CD8 clonotypes in ibrutinib-treated CLL. Produced via immunoSEQ multiplex PCR; TCRdb's table is partial and in-frame only. The sample records about 140,000 clones, 75% to 95% being singletons. This material consisted of PBMCs, taken after 12 months of ibrutinib treatment. Receptors originate from a human donor with chronic lymphocytic leukemia.

This chain connects TRBV9 to TRBJ2-7; D is perhaps TRBD1 (5 bases). Germline V CDR1 and CDR2: SGDLS, YYNGEE. Trimming shortened V by 1 base and J by 3 bases, and 11 bases separated the two germline ends. There are 14 residues in the CDR3. The CDR3 bases are TGTGCCAGCAGCGTACGAATGGGGCACTACGAGCAGTACTTC. Translation: CASSVRMGHYEQYF.

In its sample, this clone was seen once. The rearrangement uses TRBV28 and TRBJ2-3, with D possibly matching TRBD2 (5 bases). CDR1 MDHEN and CDR2 SYDVKM come from the germline V gene. Trimming took off 4 bases at V and 0 bases at J, with 11 bases between the two ends. CDR3 size: 15 residues. In nucleotides, the CDR3 is TGTGCCAGCAGTTACGGAGCGGAAAGCACAGATACGCAGTATTTT. The encoded protein is CASSYGAESTDTQYF.

The rearrangement joins TRBV19 to TRBJ1-4, with 9 nucleotides matching TRBD1. With V trimmed by 5 bases and J by 2 bases, 3 bases remained unmatched. Germline V gene lookup returns CDR1 LNHDA and CDR2 SQIVND (reference sequence). CDR3 length: 15 residues. CDR3 DNA sequence: TGTGCCAGTAGTCGGGGGACAGGGACTAATGAAAAACTGTTTTTT. The encoded protein is CASSRGTGTNEKLFF.

The genes are TRBV27 and TRBJ2-1, with D perhaps given as TRBD1 or TRBD2 (6 bases each). This CDR3 has 16 amino acids. Trimming took 2 bases from V and 2 from J, leaving 13 bases between them. CDR1 and CDR2 from the germline V gene are MNHEY and SMNVEV (reference sequence). This CDR3 reads CASSLSWGAPYNEQFF. CDR3 DNA: TGTGCCAGCAGTTTAAGTTGGGGGGCTCCCTACAATGAGCAGTTCTTC.

V is TRBV7-2 and J is TRBJ2-2; maybe TRBD1 (6 bases). The CDR3 length is 17 residues. V lost 1 base, J lost 2 bases, and 14 bases lay in between. CDR1 SGHTA and CDR2 FQGNSA come from the germline V gene. In DNA form, the CDR3 reads TGTGCCAGCAGCTTAGAACTGGACAGCTTAAACACCGGGGAGCTGTTTTTT. As protein: CASSLELDSLNTGELFF. Complete variable domain (other parts from reference TRBV7-2 and TRBJ2-2): GAGVSQSPSNKVTEKGKDVELRCDPISGHTALYWYRQSLGQGLEFLIYFQGNSAPDKSGLPSDRFSAERTGGSVSTLTIQRTQQEDSAVYLCASSLELDSLNTGELFFGEGSRLTVL.

In nucleotides, the CDR3 is TGTGCCAGCAGCTACGGGACAGGGGGACCAGATACGCAGTATTTT. As protein: CASSYGTGGPDTQYF. The chain carries TRBV6-5 and TRBJ2-3, with 11 bases matching TRBD1. With V trimmed by 6 bases and J by 4 bases, 6 bases remained unmatched. Per germline, CDR1 MNHEY and CDR2 SVGAGI. The CDR3 runs 15 residues.

The V gene is TRBV19, the J gene TRBJ1-5, with a tentative D call TRBD1 (6 bases). Germline CDR1 and CDR2: LNHDA and SQIVND (reference sequence). V was shortened by 3 bases and J by 6 bases, with 15 bases between the two germline ends. The CDR3 is 15 amino acids. The CDR3 reads CASSIQQGGSQPQHF. The CDR3 nucleotides are TGTGCCAGTAGTATTCAACAGGGCGGCAGTCAGCCCCAGCATTTT.

The rearrangement joins TRBV13 to TRBJ2-7, with TRBD1 matching over 10 bases. V dropped 5 bases and J dropped 5; count of bases not matched to a gene: 9. This CDR3 comprises 15 residues. The germline gives CDR1 PRHDT, CDR2 FYEKMQ (reference sequence). The CDR3 protein is CASSHRPGTGDEQYF. The CDR3 DNA reads as TGTGCCAGCAGCCACCGTCCCGGGACAGGGGACGAGCAGTACTTC. Full variable domain (rest looked up from reference TRBV13 and TRBJ2-7): AAGVIQSPRHLIKEKRETATLKCYPIPRHDTVYWYQQGPGQDPQFLISFYEKMQSDKGSIPDRFSAQQFSDYHSELNMSSLELGDSALYFCASSHRPGTGDEQYFGPGTRLTVT.

This chain joins TRBV21-1 and TRBJ2-3; the table's D call TRBD2 went unverified against the DNA. TRBV21-1 is given as a pseudogene. The CDR3 runs to 18 residues. The CDR3 DNA reads TGTGCCAGCAGCAAAGGAGGGGGACTAGCGGGAGGAGCAGATACGCAGTATTTT. Protein product: CASSKGGGLAGGADTQYF.

The rearrangement links TRBV7-3 to TRBJ2-3, with 15 bases identical to TRBD2. This CDR3 is 21 amino acids long. With V trimmed by 1 base and J by 5 bases, 16 bases remained unmatched. Germline V gene sequence: CDR1 SGHTA, CDR2 FQGTGA. CDR3 loop: CASSLIPTSGLAGGSQDTQYF. The CDR3 DNA is TGTGCCAGCAGCTTAATTCCGACCTCGGGACTAGCGGGAGGATCCCAAGATACGCAGTATTTT.

This chain joins TRBV9 and TRBJ2-7; 7 bases line up with TRBD1. Germline trimming cut 4 bases from V and 4 bases from J; bases unmatched to any gene: 11. The CDR3 loop spans 15 amino acids. The germline CDR1 and CDR2 sequences are SGDLS and YYNGEE. DNA of the CDR3: TGTGCCAGCAGCAACTCACCTGGGACAGTATACGAGCAGTACTTC. Amino acids: CASSNSPGTVYEQYF.

The chain couples TRBV7-9 to TRBJ1-4; D unresolved. CDR3 length: 17 residues. CDR1 and CDR2 from the germline V gene are SEHNR and FQNEAQ (reference sequence). V shed 4 bases and J shed 8 bases, with 23 bases lying between them. CDR3 bases: TGTGCCAGCAGCTCCCAGGAAAGGACGGGCGTGAGCGAAAAACTGTTTTTT. Protein: CASSSQERTGVSEKLFF.

The rearrangement uses TRBV25-1 and TRBJ2-2; D is ambiguous. Trimming removed 1 base from V and 3 bases from J, with 3 bases in between. Germline assignment: CDR1 MGHDK and CDR2 SYGVNS. The CDR3 loop spans 13 amino acids. The CDR3 DNA is TGTGCCAGCAGTGAATCGGACACCGGGGAGCTGTTTTTT. Translating it yields CASSESDTGELFF.

This rearrangement joins TRBV7-3 to TRBJ2-7; D not resolved. Germline V CDR1 and CDR2: SGHTA, FQGTGA. The CDR3 has 12 residues. V lost 4 bases and J lost 6, with 10 bases in between. DNA of the CDR3: TGTGCCAGCAGCTCACCAGCAGGCGAGCAGTACTTC. Its translation: CASSSPAGEQYF.

This sequence joins TRBV7-2 and TRBJ2-7; TRBD2 aligns across 8 bases. The germline CDR1 and CDR2 sequences are SGHTA and FQGNSA. V shed 1 base, J shed 0 bases, and the junction held 2 bases outside the gene matches. CDR3 length equals 15 residues. Written as DNA, the CDR3 is TGTGCCAGCAGCTTAGACGGGAGGGCCTCCTACGAGCAGTACTTC. Protein product: CASSLDGRASYEQYF. The variable domain in full, completed from reference TRBV7-2 and TRBJ2-7, reads GAGVSQSPSNKVTEKGKDVELRCDPISGHTALYWYRQSLGQGLEFLIYFQGNSAPDKSGLPSDRFSAERTGGSVSTLTIQRTQQEDSAVYLCASSLDGRASYEQYFGPGTRLTVT.

This clone was counted once. The V call is TRBV5-5, the J call TRBJ2-5, with D unresolved. With 3 bases removed from V and 1 base from J, the gap between germline ends came to 10 bases. CDR1 is SGHKS, CDR2 YYEKEE, per germline (reference sequence). This CDR3 contains 14 residues. CDR3 region: CASSSAGFQETQYF. The CDR3 nucleotides read TGTGCCAGCAGCTCAGCAGGTTTCCAAGAGACCCAGTACTTC.

The chain couples TRBV10-3 to TRBJ1-4; D ambiguous. The CDR3 runs 14 residues. Trimming took off 6 bases at V and 6 bases at J, with 14 bases between the two ends. The germline gives CDR1 ENHRY, CDR2 SYGVKD. The chain's CDR3 is CAISEEWTDEKLFF. CDR3 nucleotide sequence: TGTGCCATCAGCGAGGAATGGACGGATGAAAAACTGTTTTTT.